Following are 17 T cell receptor beta chains from one sample sequenced in a study of shared clonotypes between healthy human individuals. TCRdb keeps only in-frame clones here, not all; method: immunoSEQ multiplex PCR. This sample has 2 million to 2.5 million clones; more than 90% occur once, and the top ten carry more than 0.1%. Sequencing was carried out using naive CD4+ T cells sorted from blood. Sample subset: CD45RA+ positively selected. The receptors come from a man between 18 and 29 years old in good health.

The chain couples TRBV2 to TRBJ2-3, with TRBD2 as a possible D gene (6 bases). The V gene's germline CDR1 is SNHLY and CDR2 FYNNEI. CDR3 length: 12 amino acids. V lost 8 bases to trimming and J lost 6 bases, with 12 bases between them. CDR3: CASRPSADTQYF. In DNA, the CDR3 is TGTGCCAGCCGCCCTAGCGCGGATACGCAGTATTTT.

The chain is built from TRBV10-3 and TRBJ2-3, with D maybe TRBD2 (6 bases). The V end lost 10 bases, the J end lost 4 bases, and 18 bases lay between the germline ends. The CDR3 extends over 14 amino acids. Germline V gives CDR1 ENHRY, CDR2 SYGVKD. CDR3 amino acids: CATGGPSSSDTQYF. CDR3 bases: TGTGCCACCGGAGGGCCCTCTTCGTCAGATACGCAGTATTTT.

The rearrangement uses TRBV11-2 and TRBJ2-7; TRBD1 matches at 8 bases. This CDR3 region has 17 residues. V lost 5 bases to trimming and J lost 5 bases; unmatched junction nucleotides: 17. The germline V gene encodes CDR1 SGHAT and CDR2 FQNNGV. In nucleotides, the CDR3 is TGTGCCAGCAGCGCCGGAATGTCCGGACAGGGACGCCACGAGCAGTACTTC. Translating gives CASSAGMSGQGRHEQYF.

This clone was counted a single time. The chain combines TRBV19 with TRBJ1-1; the match to TRBD1 covers 9 bases. Germline CDR1 reads LNHDA; CDR2 reads SQIVND (reference sequence). The ends lost 9 bases at V and 9 bases at J; junction bases unmatched: 14. The CDR3 extends over 14 amino acids. The CDR3 DNA follows: TGTGCCAGCGATGGGGGACAGGGATCCCCAAAAGCTTTCTTT. Translation gives CASDGGQGSPKAFF.

This clone has a single count. The chain links TRBV7-2 to TRBJ1-6; possible D gene TRBD1, 5 bases. The CDR3 runs to 13 residues. V shed 3 bases and J shed 8 bases, with 8 bases lying between them. Per the germline V gene, CDR1 is SGHTA and CDR2 is FQGNSA. As DNA, the CDR3 is TGTGCCAGCAGCTTGGGGCCCTATTCACCCCTCCACTTT. Its protein is CASSLGPYSPLHF. The full variable domain, rest sourced from reference TRBV7-2 and TRBJ1-6, is GAGVSQSPSNKVTEKGKDVELRCDPISGHTALYWYRQSLGQGLEFLIYFQGNSAPDKSGLPSDRFSAERTGGSVSTLTIQRTQQEDSAVYLCASSLGPYSPLHFGNGTRLTVT.

V and J are TRBV2 and TRBJ2-5, with D unresolved. The CDR3 extends over 14 amino acids. V was cut by 5 bases and J by 5 bases, with 15 bases left in between. Per germline, CDR1 SNHLY and CDR2 FYNNEI. CDR3 sequence reads: CASSSLASWETQYF. Here the CDR3 DNA reads TGTGCCAGCAGTAGCCTGGCCTCATGGGAGACCCAGTACTTC.

The rearrangement uses TRBV6-1 and TRBJ2-1; no definite D call. V lost 5 bases to trimming and J lost 2 bases, with 16 bases between them. This CDR3 has 16 residues. CDR1 and CDR2 from the germline V gene are MNHNS and SASEGT. CDR3 protein: CASSQEGYGPYNEQFF. CDR3 nucleotide sequence: TGTGCCAGCAGTCAAGAAGGGTACGGGCCCTACAATGAGCAGTTCTTC.

The rearrangement uses TRBV6-1 and TRBJ2-7; TRBD1 matches at 7 bases. Germline V gives CDR1 MNHNS, CDR2 SASEGT. There are 14 residues in the CDR3. J was trimmed by 0 bases and V by 4 bases; bases with no gene match: 3. CDR3 loop: CASSAWDSSYEQYF. The CDR3 DNA sequence: TGTGCCAGCAGTGCCTGGGACAGCTCCTACGAGCAGTACTTC.

The chain uses TRBV2 and TRBJ2-3; D remains unclear. This CDR3 has 12 residues. Germline lookup yields CDR1 SNHLY and CDR2 FYNNEI. V lost 5 bases to trimming and J lost 4 bases, with 7 bases between them. The CDR3 loop is CASSKGADTQYF. CDR3 in DNA: TGTGCCAGCAGTAAGGGTGCAGATACGCAGTATTTT.

As regards this clone: The same CDR3 can be traced to other DNA sequences in this sample. V gene TRBV6-1 combines with J gene TRBJ2-7; D is possibly TRBD1 or TRBD2 (5 bases each). Trimming removed 2 bases from V and 3 bases from J, with 8 bases in between. This CDR3 comprises 13 residues. Germline CDR1 reads MNHNS; CDR2 reads SASEGT. The CDR3 sequence: CASSEPGLYEQYF. The CDR3 region has the DNA TGTGCCAGCAGTGAACCGGGGCTCTACGAGCAGTACTTC.

This clone appeared once. The chain uses TRBV6-6 and TRBJ1-5; D not certain. Trimming shortened V by 4 bases and J by 8 bases, and 6 bases separated the two germline ends. The CDR3 totals 11 residues. The germline V gene encodes CDR1 MNHNY and CDR2 SVGAGI (reference sequence). The CDR3 coding sequence is TGTGCCAGCAGTTCTGAGGAGCCCCAGCATTTT. It codes for CASSSEEPQHF.

The genes are TRBV6-5 and TRBJ2-7; D possibly matches TRBD1 or TRBD2 (5 bases each). Germline CDR1 MNHEY, CDR2 SVGAGI. CDR3 size: 14 residues. Trimming pared 5 bases from V and 3 bases from J, leaving 14 bases between. Here the CDR3 DNA reads TGTGCCAGCAGTCGGGGCGCCTCTTTCTACGAGCAGTACTTC. Its translation: CASSRGASFYEQYF.

The genes are TRBV6-4 and TRBJ2-2, with TRBD1 identical over 9 bases. Germline CDR1 and CDR2: MRHNA and SNTAGT. The CDR3 has 15 amino acids. V gave up 3 bases and J gave up 2 bases; unmatched junction bases: 1. CDR3 in amino acids: CASSEQGANTGELFF. CDR3 DNA sequence: TGTGCCAGCAGTGAACAGGGGGCTAACACCGGGGAGCTGTTTTTT.

J is TRBJ2-4 and V is TRBV19; 9 bases align to TRBD2. The CDR3 has 17 amino acids. Germline values: CDR1 LNHDA, CDR2 SQIVND (reference sequence). Losses at the gene ends were 5 bases for V and 1 base for J; bases not matched to a gene: 9. Written as DNA, the CDR3 is TGTGCCAGTAGTTCCCCCGGCGGGGGGGGTGCCAAAAACATTCAGTACTTC. It is translated as CASSSPGGGGAKNIQYF.

The chain employs TRBV1 and TRBJ1-2; the D call of TRBD1 is as the table states it, not checked on the DNA. TRBV1 is a documented pseudogene. The CDR3 sequence is 14 residues long. For the CDR3, the DNA is TGCACCAGCAGCCAAAACAGGGGGCTTGATGGCTACACCTTC. Protein product: CTSSQNRGLDGYTF.

The chain combines TRBV10-1 with TRBJ2-7, with 7 bases lining up with TRBD1. Germline V gene lookup returns CDR1 WNHNN and CDR2 SYGVQD (reference sequence). The CDR3 loop spans 16 amino acids. V shed 6 bases, J shed 1 base, and the junction held 12 bases outside the gene matches. This CDR3 is CASRDVGQTGSYEQYF. CDR3 nucleotide sequence: TGCGCCAGCAGGGACGTGGGACAGACGGGGTCCTACGAGCAGTACTTC.

The CDR3 nucleotides are TGTGCCAGCAGCTTACGGGGGGCGGTGGCTGGAAACACCATATATTTT. It yields the protein CASSLRGAVAGNTIYF. V usage is TRBV11-2 and J usage is TRBJ1-3, with D perhaps TRBD1 (6 bases). This CDR3 region has 16 residues. V was clipped by 2 bases and J by 2 bases, with 13 bases between them. Germline V gene lookup returns CDR1 SGHAT and CDR2 FQNNGV.